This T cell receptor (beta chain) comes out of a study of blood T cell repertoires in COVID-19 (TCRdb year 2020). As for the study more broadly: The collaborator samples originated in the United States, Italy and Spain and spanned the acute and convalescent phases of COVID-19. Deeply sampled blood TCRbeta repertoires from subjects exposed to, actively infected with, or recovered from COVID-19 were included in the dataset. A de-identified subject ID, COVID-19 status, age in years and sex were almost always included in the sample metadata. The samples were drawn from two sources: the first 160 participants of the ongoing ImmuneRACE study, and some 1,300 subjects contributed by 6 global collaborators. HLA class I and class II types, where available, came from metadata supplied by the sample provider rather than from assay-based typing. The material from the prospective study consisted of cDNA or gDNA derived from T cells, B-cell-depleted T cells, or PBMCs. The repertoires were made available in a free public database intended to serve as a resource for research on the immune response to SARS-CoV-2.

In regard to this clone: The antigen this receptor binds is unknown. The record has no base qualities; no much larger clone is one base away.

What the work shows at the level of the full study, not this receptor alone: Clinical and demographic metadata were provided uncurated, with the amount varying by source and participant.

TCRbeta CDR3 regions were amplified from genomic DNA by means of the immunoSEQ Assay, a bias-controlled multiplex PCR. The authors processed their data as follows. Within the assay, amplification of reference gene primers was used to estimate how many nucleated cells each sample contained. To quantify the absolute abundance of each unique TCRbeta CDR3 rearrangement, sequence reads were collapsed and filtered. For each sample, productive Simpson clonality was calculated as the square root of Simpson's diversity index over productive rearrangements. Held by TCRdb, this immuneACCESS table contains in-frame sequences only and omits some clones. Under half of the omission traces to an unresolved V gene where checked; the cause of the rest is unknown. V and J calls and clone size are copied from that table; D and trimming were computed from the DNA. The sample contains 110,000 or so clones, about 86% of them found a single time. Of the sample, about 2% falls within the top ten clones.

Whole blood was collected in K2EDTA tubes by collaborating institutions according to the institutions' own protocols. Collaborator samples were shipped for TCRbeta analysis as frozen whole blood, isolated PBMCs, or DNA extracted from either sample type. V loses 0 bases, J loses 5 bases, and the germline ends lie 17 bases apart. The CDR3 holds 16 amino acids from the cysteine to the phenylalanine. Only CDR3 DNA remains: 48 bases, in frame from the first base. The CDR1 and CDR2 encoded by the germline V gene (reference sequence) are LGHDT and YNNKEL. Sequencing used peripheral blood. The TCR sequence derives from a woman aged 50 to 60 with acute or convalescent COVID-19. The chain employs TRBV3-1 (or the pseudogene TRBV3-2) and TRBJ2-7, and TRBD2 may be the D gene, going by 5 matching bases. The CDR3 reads CASSQDFRLAQHEQYF. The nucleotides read TGTGCCAGCAGCCAAGATTTCCGGCTAGCCCAGCACGAGCAGTACTTC.